The clone carrying this TCR beta chain has only a few counts. Amplified TCR beta CDR3 regions came from RNA transcripts. First-round RT-PCR targeting the TCR CDR3 was performed with the HTBI primer set. MiXCR was run by TCRdb on the multiplex PCR reads, yielding one entry per CDR3 protein. The sample lists 700,000 or so distinct CDR3 sequences; 15% to 20% were seen once. The sample originates from a study of T cells in Graves' hyperthyroidism and ophthalmopathy. Germline assignment: CDR1 MNHEY and CDR2 SVGEGT. The V end was cut by 8 bases, the J end by 2 bases, with 12 bases between. CDR3 length equals 13 residues.

This sequence originates from a man in his late teens or twenties with Graves' hyperthyroidism. The genes are TRBV6-2 or TRBV6-3 and TRBJ2-5, with no clear D. The sequenced sample was blood. The CDR3: CASDASQQETQYF. The CDR3 nucleotides read TGTGCCAGCGACGCCTCGCAGCAAGAGACCCAGTACTTC.